This entry describes one T cell receptor beta chain. Its antigen is undetermined. Study results and caveats: Tumor memory CD4+ T cell TCR gene usage was found to cluster with blood and lymph node memory CD4+ cells and with lymph node naive CD4+ cells.

Cells sorted as Tregs were CD4+, CD25+ and CD127-/low. The CDR3 covers 14 residues. The junction had 8 bases not matched to a gene; V was cut back by 5 bases and J by 4 bases. CDR1 SGHAT and CDR2 FQDESV come from the germline V gene (reference sequence). Constant-region reverse primers amplified full-length variable regions, followed by semi-nested Nested Universal Primer A PCR. TCRdb passed the 5' RACE reads through MiXCR, listing each CDR3 protein once. The repertoire includes 32,000 or so distinct CDR3 sequences, 25% to 30% of them detected once, and around 2.3% sits in the top ten. Sequencing was done on a sample of tumor-infiltrating Tregs sorted from the breast tumor. This chain links TRBV11-1 with TRBJ2-7; 7 nucleotides line up with TRBD1. The clonotype was recovered from a female donor with breast cancer. Here the CDR3 reads CASSHLDRVYEQYF. CDR3 nucleotide sequence: TGTGCCAGCAGCCACCTCGACAGGGTTTACGAGCAGTACTTC.